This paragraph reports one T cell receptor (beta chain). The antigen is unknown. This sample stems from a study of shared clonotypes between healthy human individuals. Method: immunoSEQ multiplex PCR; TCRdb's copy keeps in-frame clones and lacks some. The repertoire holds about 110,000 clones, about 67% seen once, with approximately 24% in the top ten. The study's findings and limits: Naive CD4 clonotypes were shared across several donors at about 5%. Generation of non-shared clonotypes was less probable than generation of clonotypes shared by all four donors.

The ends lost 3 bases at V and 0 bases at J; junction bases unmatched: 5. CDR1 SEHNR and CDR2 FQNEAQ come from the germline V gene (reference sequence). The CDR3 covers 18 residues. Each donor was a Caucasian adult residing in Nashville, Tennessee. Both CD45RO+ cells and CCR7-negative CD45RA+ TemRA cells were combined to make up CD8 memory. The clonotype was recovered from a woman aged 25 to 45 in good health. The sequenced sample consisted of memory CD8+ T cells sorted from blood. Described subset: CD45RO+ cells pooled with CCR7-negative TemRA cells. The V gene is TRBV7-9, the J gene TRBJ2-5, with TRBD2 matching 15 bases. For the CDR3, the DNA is TGTGCCAGCAGCTTTGGGACTAGCGGGAGGCCAGACCAAGAGACCCAGTACTTC. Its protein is CASSFGTSGRPDQETQYF.